These T cell receptor beta chains were read from a single sample in a study of OX40 agonist ivuxolimab in advanced cancers. Only in-frame clones appear in the TCRdb table, and some are missing; sequencing was by immunoSEQ multiplex PCR. Of around 40,000 clones listed, roughly 80% are singletons. The sample consisted of CD4+ or CD8+ T cells sorted from blood, taken in a trial of the OX40 agonist ivuxolimab. The source is an adult with an advanced solid tumor such as melanoma, head and neck, liver or kidney cancer. The CDR3 runs from the conserved cysteine through the conserved F or W. D genes are given only for firm matches. The listing skips clone size in some rows; elsewhere it reads once, few, many or a size class.

V gene	clone size	D gene	J gene	CDR3 protein	CDR3 DNA
TRBV19	.	TRBD2	TRBJ2-3	CASSLTTSGYTDTQYF	TGTGCCAGTAGTTTAACGACTAGCGGATACACAGATACGCAGTATTTT
TRBV6-6	once	TRBD2	TRBJ2-7	CASTRIAGAGEQYF	TGTGCCAGCACCCGTATAGCGGGAGCGGGCGAGCAGTACTTC
TRBV2	.	.	TRBJ2-3	CASSVGDTQYF	TGTGCCAGCAGTGTAGGAGATACGCAGTATTTT
TRBV7-2	.	.	TRBJ2-7	CASSQRQGGSYEQYF	TGTGCCAGCAGCCAACGACAGGGAGGCTCCTACGAGCAGTACTTC
TRBV7-9	.	.	TRBJ1-2	CASSANRAHNYGYTF	TGTGCCAGCAGCGCTAACAGGGCTCATAACTATGGCTACACCTTC
TRBV15	.	TRBD2	TRBJ2-1	CATSRVRGGSYNEQFF	TGTGCCACCAGCAGAGTACGGGGGGGCTCCTACAATGAGCAGTTCTTC
TRBV7-3	.	.	TRBJ2-3	CASSPPSADTQYF	TGTGCCAGCAGCCCCCCCAGCGCAGATACGCAGTATTTT
TRBV18	.	.	TRBJ1-1	CASSRETEAFF	TGTGCCAGCTCCCGTGAGACTGAAGCTTTCTTT
TRBV19	.	.	TRBJ1-1	CASSIPWTANTEAFF	TGTGCCAGTAGTATACCCTGGACAGCGAACACTGAAGCTTTCTTT
TRBV13	.	.	TRBJ2-1	CASSPLGEWVNEQFF	TGTGCCAGCAGCCCGCTGGGGGAATGGGTGAATGAGCAGTTCTTC
TRBV7-2	.	TRBD2	TRBJ2-5	CASSLAGLAGQETQYF	TGTGCCAGCAGCTTAGCTGGACTAGCGGGACAAGAGACCCAGTACTTC
TRBV7-3	once	.	TRBJ2-7	CASSLRKAGAYEQYF	TGTGCCAGCAGCTTAAGGAAGGCAGGGGCGTACGAGCAGTACTTC
TRBV27	once	.	TRBJ1-2	CASSPLKGTGTGSYGYTF	TGTGCCAGCAGTCCGCTAAAAGGGACCGGGACGGGGAGCTATGGCTACACCTTC
TRBV15	.	.	TRBJ1-3	CATSFDYSGNTIYF	TGTGCCACCAGCTTCGACTACTCTGGAAACACCATATATTTT
TRBV11-2	few	TRBD1	TRBJ1-1	CASRAGTGYTEAFF	TGTGCCAGCAGGGCCGGGACAGGGTACACTGAAGCTTTCTTT